Listed below are T cell receptor beta chains from one sample, sequenced in a study of cytomegalovirus exposure and HLA in healthy donors. Sequencing used immunoSEQ multiplex PCR; TCRdb keeps in-frame clones, though not all of them. The sample holds roughly 180,000 clones, around 70% seen once. Specimen: PBMCs. The origin of the receptors is a male donor in good health and CMV-seronegative. Both conserved end residues are part of each CDR3. The D gene is left open where the match is weak. Size is stated for part of the rows, as once, few or many counts, or as a class when the clone is expanded.

len: 15
v_gene: TRBV19
d_gene: TRBD1
j_gene: TRBJ1-5
abundance: -
CDR3nt: TGTGCCAGTAGGAGACACGGGACAGGGAATCAGCCCCAGCATTTT
CDR3aa: CASRRHGTGNQPQHF

len: 13
v_gene: TRBV6-1
d_gene: TRBD1
j_gene: TRBJ2-1
abundance: -
CDR3nt: TGTGCCAGCAGTGCCGGACAGGGACATGAGCAGTTCTTC
CDR3aa: CASSAGQGHEQFF

len: 17
v_gene: TRBV15
d_gene: TRBD1
j_gene: TRBJ1-2
abundance: -
CDR3nt: TGTGCCACCAGCGGCCAGCAGGGGGGCGGTTCTGGATATGGCTACACCTTC
CDR3aa: CATSGQQGGGSGYGYTF

len: 16
v_gene: TRBV4-3
d_gene: -
j_gene: TRBJ2-1
abundance: few
CDR3nt: TGCGCCAGCAGCCAGACTAGGGGGAGGGGGTACAATGAGCAGTTCTTC
CDR3aa: CASSQTRGRGYNEQFF

len: 16
v_gene: TRBV25-1
d_gene: -
j_gene: TRBJ2-1
abundance: once
CDR3nt: TGTGCCAGCAATAGTCGGGGGGCCGGAGGATACAATGAGCAGTTCTTC
CDR3aa: CASNSRGAGGYNEQFF

len: 17
v_gene: TRBV4-3
d_gene: TRBD2
j_gene: TRBJ2-1
abundance: -
CDR3nt: TGCGCCAGCAGCCATCCGGGACTAGCGGGAGGAGGCGATGAGCAGTTCTTC
CDR3aa: CASSHPGLAGGGDEQFF

len: 14
v_gene: TRBV10-1
d_gene: TRBD1
j_gene: TRBJ2-3
abundance: -
CDR3nt: TGCGCCAGCAGCCGGGACAGGGGGAAAGATACGCAGTATTTT
CDR3aa: CASSRDRGKDTQYF

len: 13
v_gene: TRBV25-1
d_gene: -
j_gene: TRBJ1-2
abundance: -
CDR3nt: TGTGCCAGCAGTGATATTCTTCGCTATGGCTACACCTTC
CDR3aa: CASSDILRYGYTF

len: 14
v_gene: TRBV30
d_gene: -
j_gene: TRBJ1-5
abundance: -
CDR3nt: TGTGCCTGGAGTCAGGGACAAGTAAATCAGCCCCAGCATTTT
CDR3aa: CAWSQGQVNQPQHF

len: 18
v_gene: TRBV28
d_gene: TRBD2
j_gene: TRBJ2-1
abundance: few
CDR3nt: TGTGCCAGCAGTTTAAGGGTCGGACTAGCGGGAACTTACAATGAGCAGTTCTTC
CDR3aa: CASSLRVGLAGTYNEQFF

len: 14
v_gene: TRBV19
d_gene: TRBD1
j_gene: TRBJ2-3
abundance: -
CDR3nt: TGTGCCAGTAGTTTGGGACAGGGGGAAGATACGCAGTATTTT
CDR3aa: CASSLGQGEDTQYF

len: 17
v_gene: TRBV11-2
d_gene: TRBD2
j_gene: TRBJ2-5
abundance: -
CDR3nt: TGTGCCAGCAGCCCCAGGCGGGGAGCGGGAGTCAGGGAGACCCAGTACTTC
CDR3aa: CASSPRRGAGVRETQYF

len: 11
v_gene: TRBV30
d_gene: -
j_gene: TRBJ1-2
abundance: -
CDR3nt: TGTGCCGGCTTTGTTACGTATGGCTACACCTTC
CDR3aa: CAGFVTYGYTF

len: 13
v_gene: TRBV9
d_gene: TRBD1
j_gene: TRBJ1-5
abundance: -
CDR3nt: TGTGCCAGCAGCTCGACAGGGGTTCAGCCCCAGCATTTT
CDR3aa: CASSSTGVQPQHF

len: 14
v_gene: TRBV5-1
d_gene: -
j_gene: TRBJ1-2
abundance: -
CDR3nt: TGCGCCAGCAGCTTGGAGGAGATCAACTATGGCTACACCTTC
CDR3aa: CASSLEEINYGYTF

len: 15
v_gene: TRBV25-1
d_gene: TRBD1
j_gene: TRBJ1-4
abundance: -
CDR3nt: TGTGCCAGCATCGAGGACAGGGGTCTTGGGGAAAAACTGTTTTTT
CDR3aa: CASIEDRGLGEKLFF

len: 14
v_gene: TRBV15
d_gene: TRBD1
j_gene: TRBJ1-5
abundance: -
CDR3nt: TGTGCCACCAGCAGAACAGGGGAGATTCAGCCCCAGCATTTT
CDR3aa: CATSRTGEIQPQHF

len: 15
v_gene: TRBV7-9
d_gene: -
j_gene: TRBJ2-7
abundance: -
CDR3nt: TGTTCCAGCAGCTTAGCCGCGGGGGCAAGCTACGAGCAGTACTTC
CDR3aa: CSSSLAAGASYEQYF

len: 16
v_gene: TRBV5-6
d_gene: TRBD1
j_gene: TRBJ1-3
abundance: few
CDR3nt: TGTGCCAGCAGCGATTCGACAGGGGGATCTGGAAACACCATATATTTT
CDR3aa: CASSDSTGGSGNTIYF

len: 13
v_gene: TRBV2
d_gene: -
j_gene: TRBJ2-7
abundance: -
CDR3nt: TGTGCCAGCGGGACTTCCTTCTCCTACGAGCAGTACTTC
CDR3aa: CASGTSFSYEQYF

len: 16
v_gene: TRBV28
d_gene: TRBD1
j_gene: TRBJ2-3
abundance: -
CDR3nt: TGTGCCAGCAGTTGGCGCCGGGACAGAAGCACAGATACGCAGTATTTT
CDR3aa: CASSWRRDRSTDTQYF

len: 14
v_gene: TRBV30
d_gene: TRBD2
j_gene: TRBJ2-3
abundance: -
CDR3nt: TGTGCCTGGACTAGCGGGAGGGAAACAGATACGCAGTATTTT
CDR3aa: CAWTSGRETDTQYF